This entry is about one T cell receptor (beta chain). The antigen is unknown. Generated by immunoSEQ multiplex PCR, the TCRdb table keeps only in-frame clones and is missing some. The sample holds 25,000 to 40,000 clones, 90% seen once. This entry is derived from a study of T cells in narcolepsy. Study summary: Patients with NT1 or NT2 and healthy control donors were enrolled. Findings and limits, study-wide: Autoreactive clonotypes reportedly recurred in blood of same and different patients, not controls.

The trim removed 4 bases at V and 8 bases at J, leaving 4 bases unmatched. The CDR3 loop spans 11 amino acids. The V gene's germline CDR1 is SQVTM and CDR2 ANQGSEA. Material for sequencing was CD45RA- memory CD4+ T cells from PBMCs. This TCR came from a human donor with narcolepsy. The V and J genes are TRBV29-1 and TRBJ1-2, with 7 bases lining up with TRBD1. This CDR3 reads CSVGDRRGYTF. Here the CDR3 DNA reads TGCAGCGTTGGGGACAGAAGGGGCTACACCTTC.